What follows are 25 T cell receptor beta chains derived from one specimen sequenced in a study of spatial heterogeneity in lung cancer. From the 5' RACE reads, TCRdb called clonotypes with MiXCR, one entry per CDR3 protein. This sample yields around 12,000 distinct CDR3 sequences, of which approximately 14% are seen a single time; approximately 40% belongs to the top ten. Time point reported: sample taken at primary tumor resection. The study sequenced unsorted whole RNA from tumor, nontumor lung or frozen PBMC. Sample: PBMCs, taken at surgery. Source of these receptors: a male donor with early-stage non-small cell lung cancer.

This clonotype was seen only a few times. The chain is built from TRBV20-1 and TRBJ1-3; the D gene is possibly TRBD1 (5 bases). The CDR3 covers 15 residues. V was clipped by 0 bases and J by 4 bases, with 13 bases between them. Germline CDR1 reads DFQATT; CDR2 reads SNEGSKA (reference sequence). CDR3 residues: CSARDDRAKGNTIYF. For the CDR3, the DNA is TGCAGTGCTAGAGATGACAGAGCCAAAGGAAACACCATATATTTT.

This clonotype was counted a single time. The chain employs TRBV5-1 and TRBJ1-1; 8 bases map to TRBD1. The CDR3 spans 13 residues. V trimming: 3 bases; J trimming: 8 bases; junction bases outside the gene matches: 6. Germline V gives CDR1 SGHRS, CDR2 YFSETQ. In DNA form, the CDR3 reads TGCGCCAGCAGCTCTGACAGGGGATCGGAAGCTTTCTTT. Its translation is CASSSDRGSEAFF.

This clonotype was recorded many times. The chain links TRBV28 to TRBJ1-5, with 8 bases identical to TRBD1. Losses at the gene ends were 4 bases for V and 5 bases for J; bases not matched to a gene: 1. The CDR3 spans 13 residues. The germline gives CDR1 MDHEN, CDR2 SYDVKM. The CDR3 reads CASSWGQDQPQHF. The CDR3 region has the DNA TGTGCCAGCAGTTGGGGACAGGATCAGCCCCAGCATTTT.

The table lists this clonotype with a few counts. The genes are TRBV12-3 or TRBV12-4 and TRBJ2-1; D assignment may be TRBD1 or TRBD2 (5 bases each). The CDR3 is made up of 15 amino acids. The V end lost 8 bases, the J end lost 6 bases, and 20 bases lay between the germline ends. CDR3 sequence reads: CASGLWGPSRNEQFF. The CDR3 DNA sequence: TGTGCCAGCGGACTTTGGGGCCCGTCCCGCAATGAGCAGTTCTTC.

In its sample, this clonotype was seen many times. The CDR3 region has the DNA TGTGCCAGCAGCTTAGGCGGATCGAACACTGAAGCTTTCTTT. Translating gives CASSLGGSNTEAFF. The genes are TRBV7-2 and TRBJ1-1, with no clear D. Germline V lookup: CDR1 SGHTA, CDR2 FQGNSA. Trimming removed 1 base from V and 1 base from J, with 7 bases in between. The CDR3 loop spans 14 amino acids.

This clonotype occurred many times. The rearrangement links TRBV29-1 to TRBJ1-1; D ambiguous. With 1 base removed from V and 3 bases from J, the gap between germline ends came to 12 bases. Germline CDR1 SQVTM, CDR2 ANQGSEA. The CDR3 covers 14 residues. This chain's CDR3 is CSVEGENLDTEAFF. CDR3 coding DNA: TGCAGCGTTGAAGGGGAAAACCTGGACACTGAAGCTTTCTTT.

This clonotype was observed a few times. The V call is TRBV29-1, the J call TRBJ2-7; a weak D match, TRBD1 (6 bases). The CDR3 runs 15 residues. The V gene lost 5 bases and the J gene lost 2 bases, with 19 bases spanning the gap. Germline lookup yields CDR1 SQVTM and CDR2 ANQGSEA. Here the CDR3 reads CSVIPPQGRTYEQYF. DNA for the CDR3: TGCAGCGTTATACCCCCACAGGGTCGAACCTACGAGCAGTACTTC.

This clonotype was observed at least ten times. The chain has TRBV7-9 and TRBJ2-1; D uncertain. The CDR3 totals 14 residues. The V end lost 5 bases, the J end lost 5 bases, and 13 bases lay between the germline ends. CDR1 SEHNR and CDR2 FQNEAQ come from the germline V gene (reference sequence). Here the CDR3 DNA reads TGTGCCAGCAGCGGAGCTTATGCTGACAATGAGCAGTTCTTC. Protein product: CASSGAYADNEQFF.

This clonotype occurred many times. CDR3 residues: CASSQSLGGNTDTQYF. The CDR3 region has the DNA TGTGCCAGCAGCCAAAGTTTAGGGGGCAACACAGATACGCAGTATTTT. The rearrangement joins TRBV3-1 to TRBJ2-3; 7 bases align to TRBD1. Trimming removed 2 bases from V and 2 bases from J; junction bases left unmatched: 7. Per germline, CDR1 LGHDT and CDR2 YNNKEL (reference sequence). CDR3 length equals 16 residues.

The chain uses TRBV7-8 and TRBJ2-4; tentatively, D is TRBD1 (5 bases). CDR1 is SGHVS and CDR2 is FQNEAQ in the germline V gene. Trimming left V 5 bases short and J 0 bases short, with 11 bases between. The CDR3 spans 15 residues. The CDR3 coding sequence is TGTGCCAGCAGCGAGACGACAGTAGCCAAAAACATTCAGTACTTC. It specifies CASSETTVAKNIQYF.

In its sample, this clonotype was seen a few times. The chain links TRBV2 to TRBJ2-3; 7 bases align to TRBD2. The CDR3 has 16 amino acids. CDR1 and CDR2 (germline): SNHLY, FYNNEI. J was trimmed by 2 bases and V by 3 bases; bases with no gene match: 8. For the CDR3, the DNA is TGTGCCAGCAGTGATCTCAAGCGGGGCCCCACAGATACGCAGTATTTT. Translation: CASSDLKRGPTDTQYF.

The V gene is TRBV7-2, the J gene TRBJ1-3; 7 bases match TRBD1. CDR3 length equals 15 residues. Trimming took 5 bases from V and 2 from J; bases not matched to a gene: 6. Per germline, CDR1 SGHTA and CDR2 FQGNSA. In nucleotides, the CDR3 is TGTGCCAGCAGCACCTACAGGGGCACTGGAAACACCATATATTTT. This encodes CASSTYRGTGNTIYF.

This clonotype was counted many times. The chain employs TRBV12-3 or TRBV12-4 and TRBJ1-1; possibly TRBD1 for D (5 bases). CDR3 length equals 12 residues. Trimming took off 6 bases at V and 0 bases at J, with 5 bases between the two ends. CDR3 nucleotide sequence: TGTGCCAGCAGCAGGGTGAACACTGAAGCTTTCTTT. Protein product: CASSRVNTEAFF.

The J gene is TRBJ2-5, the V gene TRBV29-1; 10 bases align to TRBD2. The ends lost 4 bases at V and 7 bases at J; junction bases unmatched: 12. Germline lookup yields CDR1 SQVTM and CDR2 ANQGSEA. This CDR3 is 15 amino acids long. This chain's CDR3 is CSVVVSGGAPLTQYF. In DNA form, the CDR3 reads TGCAGCGTTGTTGTCAGCGGGGGGGCACCTCTGACCCAGTACTTC.

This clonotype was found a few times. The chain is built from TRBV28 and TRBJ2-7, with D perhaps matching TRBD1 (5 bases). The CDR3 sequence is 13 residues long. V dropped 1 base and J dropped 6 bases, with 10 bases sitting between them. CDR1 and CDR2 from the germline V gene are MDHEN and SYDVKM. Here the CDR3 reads CASSLSDTGEQYF. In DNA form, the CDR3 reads TGTGCCAGCAGTTTATCGGACACCGGCGAGCAGTACTTC.

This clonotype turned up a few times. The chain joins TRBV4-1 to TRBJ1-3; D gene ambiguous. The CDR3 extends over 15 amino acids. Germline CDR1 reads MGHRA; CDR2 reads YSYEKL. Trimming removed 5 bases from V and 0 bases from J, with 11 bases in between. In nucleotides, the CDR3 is TGCGCCAGCAGCTCCCGGGAAGGCTCTGGAAACACCATATATTTT. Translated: CASSSREGSGNTIYF.

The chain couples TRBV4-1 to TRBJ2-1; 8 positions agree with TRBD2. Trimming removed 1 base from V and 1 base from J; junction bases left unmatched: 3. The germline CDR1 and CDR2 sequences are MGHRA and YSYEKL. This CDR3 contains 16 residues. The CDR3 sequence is CASSQVGGRSYNEQFF. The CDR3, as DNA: TGCGCCAGCAGCCAAGTCGGCGGGAGGTCCTACAATGAGCAGTTCTTC.

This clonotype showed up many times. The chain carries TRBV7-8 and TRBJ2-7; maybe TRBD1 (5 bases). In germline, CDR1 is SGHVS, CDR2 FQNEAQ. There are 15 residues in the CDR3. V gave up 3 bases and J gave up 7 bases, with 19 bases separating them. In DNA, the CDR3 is TGTGCCAGCAGCTTCCGCGACAGCCTCATCGGGGAGCAGTACTTC. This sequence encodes CASSFRDSLIGEQYF.

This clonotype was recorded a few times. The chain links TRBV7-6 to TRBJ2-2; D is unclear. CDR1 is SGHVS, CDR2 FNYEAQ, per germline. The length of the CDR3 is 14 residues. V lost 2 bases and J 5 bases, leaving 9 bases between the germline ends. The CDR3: CASSLMVATGELFF. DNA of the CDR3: TGTGCCAGCAGCTTAATGGTGGCAACCGGGGAGCTGTTTTTT.

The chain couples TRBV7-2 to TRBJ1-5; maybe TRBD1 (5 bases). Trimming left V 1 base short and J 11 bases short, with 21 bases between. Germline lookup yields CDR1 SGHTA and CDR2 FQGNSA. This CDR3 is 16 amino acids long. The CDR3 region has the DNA TGTGCCAGCAGCTTAGATGGCAGGGAGGGGAGTAGGGCCCAGCATTTT. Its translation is CASSLDGREGSRAQHF.

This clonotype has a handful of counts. The CDR3 DNA follows: TGTGCCGCGACCGGGCGGGGACTAACCTACGAGCAGTACTTC. Protein: CAATGRGLTYEQYF. The V and J genes are TRBV6-2 or TRBV6-3 and TRBJ2-7; TRBD2 agrees at 7 bases. This CDR3 region has 14 residues. CDR1 MNHEY and CDR2 SVGEGT come from the germline V gene. Trimming took 11 bases from V and 2 from J; bases not matched to a gene: 12.

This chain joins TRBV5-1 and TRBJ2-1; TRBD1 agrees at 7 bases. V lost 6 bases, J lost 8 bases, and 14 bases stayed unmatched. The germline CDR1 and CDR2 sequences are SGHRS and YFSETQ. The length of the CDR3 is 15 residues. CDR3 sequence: CASTIQGQSSDEQFF. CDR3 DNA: TGCGCCAGCACTATCCAGGGACAGTCGAGCGATGAGCAGTTCTTC.

CDR3 DNA sequence: TGTGCCAGCAGCTTAGGGTTGCCGGGACGGAGCTCCTACAATGAGCAGTTCTTC. It translates to CASSLGLPGRSSYNEQFF. The chain combines TRBV7-2 with TRBJ2-1; D tentatively fits TRBD1 or TRBD2 (5 bases each). Germline values: CDR1 SGHTA, CDR2 FQGNSA. This CDR3 has 18 amino acids. V was pared by 1 base and J by 0 bases, with 16 bases between.

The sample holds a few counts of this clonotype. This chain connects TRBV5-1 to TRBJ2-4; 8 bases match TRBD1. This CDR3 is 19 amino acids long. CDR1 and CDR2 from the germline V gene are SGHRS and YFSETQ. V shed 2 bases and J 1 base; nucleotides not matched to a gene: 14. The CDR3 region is CASSFQGRTGTFAKNIQYF. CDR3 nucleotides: TGCGCCAGCAGCTTTCAAGGACGGACAGGGACATTTGCCAAAAACATTCAGTACTTC.

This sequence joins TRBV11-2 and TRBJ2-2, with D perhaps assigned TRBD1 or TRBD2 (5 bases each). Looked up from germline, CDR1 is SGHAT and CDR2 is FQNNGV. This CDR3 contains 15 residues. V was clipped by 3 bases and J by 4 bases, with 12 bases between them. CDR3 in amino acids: CASSFGGAGTGELFF. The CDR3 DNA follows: TGTGCCAGCAGCTTTGGGGGTGCGGGCACCGGGGAGCTGTTTTTT.